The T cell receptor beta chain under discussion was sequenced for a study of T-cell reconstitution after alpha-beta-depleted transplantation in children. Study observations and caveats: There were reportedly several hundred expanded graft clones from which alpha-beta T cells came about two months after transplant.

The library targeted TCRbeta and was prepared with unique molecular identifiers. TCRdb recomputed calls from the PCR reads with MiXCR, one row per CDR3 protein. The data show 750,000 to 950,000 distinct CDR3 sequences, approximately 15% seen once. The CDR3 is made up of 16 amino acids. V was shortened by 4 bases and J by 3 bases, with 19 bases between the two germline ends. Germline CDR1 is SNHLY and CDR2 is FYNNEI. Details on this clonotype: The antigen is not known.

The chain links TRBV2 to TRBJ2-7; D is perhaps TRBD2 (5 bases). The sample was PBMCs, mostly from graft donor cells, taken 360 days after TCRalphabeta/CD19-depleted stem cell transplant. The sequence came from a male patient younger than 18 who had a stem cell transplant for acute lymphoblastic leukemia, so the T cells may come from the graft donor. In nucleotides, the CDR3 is TGTGCCAGCAGTGTAAGATACGAGGAGGATTTCTACGAGCAGTACTTC. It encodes CASSVRYEEDFYEQYF.